Below are 4 T cell receptor beta chains sequenced from a single sample in a study of beta chain features in type 1 diabetes. Since all of the isolated RNA was reverse transcribed, expressed TCRB transcripts were what got sequenced. The method was immunoSEQ multiplex PCR; TCRdb's version includes in-frame clones alone and lacks a portion of them. The repertoire has about 620,000 clones, roughly a sixth of them found once; the top ten carry about 0.097%. Source material: naive CD4+ T cells from blood. The source of these receptors is a man aged 18 to 35 in good health.

The chain has TRBV9 and TRBJ2-1; D ambiguous. The CDR3 is 15 amino acids. The germline V gene encodes CDR1 SGDLS and CDR2 YYNGEE. V was cut by 10 bases and J by 4 bases, with 21 bases left in between. CDR3 bases: TGTGCCGCACAACCCGGGCTCGTAAGATACAATGAGCAGTTCTTC. As protein: CAAQPGLVRYNEQFF.

As for this clone: The sample holds other DNA sequences that translate to the same CDR3. J is TRBJ1-1 and V is TRBV7-9; D uncertain. This CDR3 contains 13 residues. Germline V lookup: CDR1 SEHNR, CDR2 FQNEAQ (reference sequence). Deletions cut 3 bases from V and 2 bases from J, with 7 bases between. The chain's CDR3 is CASSFGGNTEAFF. For the CDR3, the DNA is TGTGCCAGCAGCTTCGGAGGAAACACTGAAGCTTTCTTT.

The gene calls are TRBV4-2 and TRBJ2-7; D gene ambiguous. Germline V gene lookup returns CDR1 LGHNA and CDR2 YNFKEQ. The CDR3 loop spans 15 amino acids. The ends were cut back, 0 bases at V and 3 bases at J, with 12 bases in the middle. CDR3 coding DNA: TGTGCCAGCAGCCAAGATGCCGACGCAGGCTACGAGCAGTACTTC. Residues: CASSQDADAGYEQYF.

A few counts support this clone. The V and J genes are TRBV7-2 and TRBJ2-7, with no clear D. V dropped 5 bases and J dropped 5 bases, with 10 bases sitting between them. CDR3 length: 12 amino acids. Looked up from germline, CDR1 is SGHTA and CDR2 is FQGNSA. CDR3 DNA sequence: TGTGCCAGCAGCCCAGACACCAACGAGCAGTACTTC. Its translation is CASSPDTNEQYF. Complete variable domain (other parts from reference TRBV7-2 and TRBJ2-7): GAGVSQSPSNKVTEKGKDVELRCDPISGHTALYWYRQSLGQGLEFLIYFQGNSAPDKSGLPSDRFSAERTGGSVSTLTIQRTQQEDSAVYLCASSPDTNEQYFGPGTRLTVT.